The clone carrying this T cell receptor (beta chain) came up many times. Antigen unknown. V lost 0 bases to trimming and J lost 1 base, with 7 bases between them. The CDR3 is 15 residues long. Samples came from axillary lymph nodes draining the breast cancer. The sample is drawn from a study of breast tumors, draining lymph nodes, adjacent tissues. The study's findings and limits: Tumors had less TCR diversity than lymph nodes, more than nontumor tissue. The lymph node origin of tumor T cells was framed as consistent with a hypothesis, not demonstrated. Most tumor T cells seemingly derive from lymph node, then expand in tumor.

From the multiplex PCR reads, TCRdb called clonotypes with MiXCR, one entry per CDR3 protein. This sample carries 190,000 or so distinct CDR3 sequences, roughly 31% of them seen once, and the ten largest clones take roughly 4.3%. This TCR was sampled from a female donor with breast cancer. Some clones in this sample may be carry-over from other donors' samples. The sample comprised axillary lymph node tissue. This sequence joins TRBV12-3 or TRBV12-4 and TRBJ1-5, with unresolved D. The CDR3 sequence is CASSLADGSNQPQHF. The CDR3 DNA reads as TGTGCCAGCAGTTTAGCGGACGGGAGCAATCAGCCCCAGCATTTT.